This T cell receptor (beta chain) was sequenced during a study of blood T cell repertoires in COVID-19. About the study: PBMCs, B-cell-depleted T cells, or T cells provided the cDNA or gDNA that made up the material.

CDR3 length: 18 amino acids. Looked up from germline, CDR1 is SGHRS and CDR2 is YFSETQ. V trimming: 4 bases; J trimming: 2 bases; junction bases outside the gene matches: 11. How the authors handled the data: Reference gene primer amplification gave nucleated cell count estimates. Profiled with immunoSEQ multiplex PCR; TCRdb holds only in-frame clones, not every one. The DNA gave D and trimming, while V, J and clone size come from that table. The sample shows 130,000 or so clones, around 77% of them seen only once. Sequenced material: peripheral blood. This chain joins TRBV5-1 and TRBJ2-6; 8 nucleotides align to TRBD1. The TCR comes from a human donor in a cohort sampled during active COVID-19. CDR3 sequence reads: CASSTRQGSPAGANVLTF. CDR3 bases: TGCGCCAGCAGCACCCGACAGGGGAGTCCAGCTGGGGCCAACGTCCTGACTTTC.